Sequencing of this T cell receptor (beta chain) was carried out in a study of T cell repertoires in cytomegalovirus infection (dated by TCRdb to about 2019). Regarding the study in general: Donor HLA type was relevant to the analysis, because carriage of CMV infection together with the matching HLA type was indicated by public TCR beta signatures. The investigation overall reported the following: In the ex vivo response, HLA-C-restricted CMV-specific TCR beta clonotypes were dominant, and in two of eight donors the single most frequent clonotype came from this HLA-C-restricted group. In both this cohort and an independent cohort of some 350 donors, the cumulative frequency of public TCR beta family members distinguished carriers of CMV infection plus the relevant HLA type.

The reads were generated on an Illumina HiSeq 1500. TCRdb ran its own pipeline on the public reads, namely fastp trimming at Q25 and MiXCR clone calling, and kept in-frame beta chains. Each entry is one CDR3 protein sequence, shown with its most common DNA and genes. This sample lists hundreds of thousands of distinct CDR3 sequences; around 6.2% were detected once. The ten most abundant clones make up roughly 6% of the sample. In its sample, this clonotype was seen many times. It has no known antigen specificity. No base qualities exist here, and no much larger clone lies one base off it. In the germline V gene, CDR1 corresponds to SNHLY and CDR2 to FYNNEI. Trimming at the junction amounts to 6 bases on V and 9 bases on J, and the germline ends lie 15 bases apart. The CDR3 measures 13 amino acids from cysteine to phenylalanine. Of the read, only the CDR3 DNA is kept; its 39 bases are in frame from base 1.

The chain joins TRBV2 to TRBJ2-1; possibly the D gene is TRBD1, per 5 matching bases. The sequencing sample was made of PBMCs. The clonotype comes from a human donor in good health (CMV status not recorded). Some clones in this sample may be carry-over from other donors' samples. The CDR3 here reads CASSYQGEGEQFF. The DNA sequence is TGTGCCAGCAGCTATCAGGGTGAAGGTGAGCAGTTCTTC.